Each of the 17 T cell receptor beta chains below was sequenced from the same sample in a study of control samples from healthy donors and cancer patients. The method was immunoSEQ multiplex PCR; TCRdb's version includes in-frame clones alone and lacks a portion of them. The sample has around 93,000 clones, almost 90% seen once. The source material was blood. These receptors were obtained from a man aged 25 to 40 in good health.

V is TRBV5-6 and J is TRBJ1-2; D is uncertain. Trimming took off 4 bases at V and 4 bases at J, with 17 bases between the two ends. Germline V gene lookup returns CDR1 SGHDT and CDR2 YYEEEE. The CDR3 loop spans 15 amino acids. CDR3 protein: CASSPVRSTLYGYTF. DNA for the CDR3: TGTGCCAGCAGCCCCGTCAGGAGTACGCTCTATGGCTACACCTTC.

This chain uses TRBV10-3 with TRBJ2-7, with TRBD2 matching over 9 bases. The ends lost 5 bases at V and 5 bases at J; junction bases unmatched: 7. The CDR3 is 14 residues long. Per germline, CDR1 ENHRY and CDR2 SYGVKD. The CDR3 is CAISPQTSGHEQYF. The CDR3 DNA reads as TGTGCCATCAGTCCCCAGACTAGCGGCCACGAGCAGTACTTC.

The V call is TRBV20-1, the J call TRBJ1-1; D perhaps matches TRBD1 (6 bases). Between the trimmed V and J ends, which lost 3 bases and 3 bases, there was a span of 11 bases. The CDR3 runs 13 residues. Germline CDR1 DFQATT, CDR2 SNEGSKA (reference sequence). For the CDR3, the DNA is TGCAGTGCTAGTACAGGGACGGACACTGAAGCTTTCTTT. Translated, it gives CSASTGTDTEAFF.

The chain's CDR3 is CASSQATSGAAGGTQYF. CDR3 nucleotide sequence: TGCGCCAGCAGCCAAGCTACTAGCGGGGCAGCCGGGGGGACCCAGTACTTC. This chain links TRBV4-1 with TRBJ2-5; TRBD2 agrees at 10 bases. V lost 1 base to trimming and J lost 7 bases; unmatched junction nucleotides: 12. Germline CDR1 reads MGHRA; CDR2 reads YSYEKL. The CDR3 contains 17 residues.

The V and J genes are TRBV7-2 and TRBJ2-3; no clear D gene. CDR1 and CDR2 (germline): SGHTA, FQGNSA. Trimming removed 6 bases at V and 5 bases at J, with 12 bases between. The CDR3 spans 13 residues. The CDR3 loop reads CASRSRKGDTQYF. CDR3 DNA sequence: TGTGCCAGCAGGTCTCGGAAGGGAGATACGCAGTATTTT.

J is TRBJ1-6 and V is TRBV5-5, with TRBD1 identical over 7 bases. The CDR3 consists of 17 residues. Per germline, CDR1 SGHKS and CDR2 YYEKEE (reference sequence). Germline trimming cut 4 bases from V and 0 bases from J; bases unmatched to any gene: 7. The CDR3 bases are TGTGCCAGCAGCCTGGGACAGAGGAGCTCCTATAATTCACCCCTCCACTTT. Translated, it gives CASSLGQRSSYNSPLHF. Based on the CDR3 plus reference TRBV5-5 and TRBJ1-6, the full variable domain is DAGVTQSPTHLIKTRGQQVTLRCSPISGHKSVSWYQQVLGQGPQFIFQYYEKEERGRGNFPDRFSARQFPNYSSELNVNALLLGDSALYLCASSLGQRSSYNSPLHFGNGTRLTVT.

J is TRBJ2-6 and V is TRBV6-5, with D unresolved. Trimming took off 6 bases at V and 0 bases at J, with 6 bases between the two ends. The CDR3 is 14 amino acids. The germline V gene has CDR1 MNHEY and CDR2 SVGAGI. The CDR3 is CASRAYSGANVLTF. The CDR3 bases are TGTGCCAGCAGAGCTTACTCTGGGGCCAACGTCCTGACTTTC.

The gene calls are TRBV21-1 and TRBJ2-1; TRBD2 reflects the table's D call only, with no check against the DNA. TRBV21-1 is annotated as a pseudogene. This CDR3 contains 14 residues. CDR3 bases: TGTGCCAGCAGCCCGCGGGGGACCTACAATGAGCAGTTCTTC. This translates into CASSPRGTYNEQFF.

This chain uses TRBV27 with TRBJ2-1, with TRBD2 matching 9 bases. The CDR3 is 16 residues long. V shed 3 bases and J 8 bases; nucleotides not matched to a gene: 11. Germline V gene data show CDR1 as MNHEY and CDR2 as SMNVEV (reference sequence). CDR3 bases: TGTGCCAGCAGTTTCCAGGGCGGGAGGGCCTGGGATGAGCAGTTCTTC. Translation: CASSFQGGRAWDEQFF.

The chain is built from TRBV7-6 and TRBJ2-7, with no clear D. Germline CDR1 and CDR2: SGHVS and FNYEAQ. The CDR3 covers 15 residues. Trimming removed 1 base from V and 3 bases from J, with 13 bases in between. Written as DNA, the CDR3 is TGTGCCAGCAGCTTAGAAGTAAGGCCAAACTACGAGCAGTACTTC. Protein product: CASSLEVRPNYEQYF.

In regard to this clone: The identical CDR3 is also encoded by other nucleotide sequences in the sample. This chain uses TRBV7-9 with TRBJ1-4; 11 bases line up with TRBD1. V was pared by 5 bases and J by 8 bases, with 19 bases of the junction left unmatched. The CDR3 runs 19 residues. The germline V gene encodes CDR1 SEHNR and CDR2 FQNEAQ (reference sequence). In nucleotides, the CDR3 is TGTGCCAGCAGCCTGACCGGGACAGGGGGGGCCCGGTGGGGGGAAAAACTGTTTTTT. Translation: CASSLTGTGGARWGEKLFF.

The chain joins TRBV18 to TRBJ1-1; D gene uncertain. This CDR3 contains 14 residues. Between the trimmed V and J ends, which lost 2 bases and 1 base, there was a span of 8 bases. Germline lookup yields CDR1 KGHSH and CDR2 LQKENI. The CDR3 reads CASSPSQKNTEAFF. The CDR3 DNA sequence: TGTGCCAGCTCACCATCCCAAAAGAACACTGAAGCTTTCTTT.

This chain uses TRBV4-1 with TRBJ2-3; 8 bases map to TRBD2. Germline V gene data show CDR1 as MGHRA and CDR2 as YSYEKL. The CDR3 consists of 15 residues. After removal of 5 bases from V and 8 bases from J, the junction contained 12 bases not matched to a gene. The CDR3 nucleotides read TGCGCCAGCAGCAAGGGGGGACTAGTTGAGGGTACGCAGTATTTT. Translating gives CASSKGGLVEGTQYF.

The J gene is TRBJ2-3, the V gene TRBV7-2; D is possibly TRBD1 or TRBD2 (5 bases each). CDR1 is SGHTA and CDR2 is FQGNSA in the germline V gene. The V and J ends lost 4 bases and 14 bases respectively, with 16 bases between them. The CDR3 is 12 residues long. The CDR3 sequence: CASSSTGARVYF. CDR3 sequence (DNA): TGTGCCAGCAGCTCCACCGGGGCCCGGGTGTATTTT.

This clone has only one observation. The rearrangement uses TRBV2 and TRBJ2-7; possibly TRBD2 for D (6 bases). The CDR3 runs 15 residues. Germline V gene sequence: CDR1 SNHLY, CDR2 FYNNEI. Trimming removed 6 bases at V and 0 bases at J, with 15 bases between. CDR3 region: CASRAGEARSYEQYF. DNA for the CDR3: TGTGCCAGCAGAGCCGGGGAGGCTCGCTCCTACGAGCAGTACTTC.

The rearrangement links TRBV10-3 to TRBJ1-5; 8 bases agree with TRBD1. CDR1 and CDR2 (germline): ENHRY, SYGVKD. The CDR3 contains 15 residues. With V trimmed by 6 bases and J by 0 bases, 4 bases remained unmatched. The DNA for the CDR3 is TGTGCCATCAGGCAACAGGGGGATAGCAATCAGCCCCAGCATTTT. This encodes CAIRQQGDSNQPQHF.

In this sample, this clone turned up once. This chain links TRBV6-5 with TRBJ1-1; D is unresolved. Germline CDR1 is MNHEY and CDR2 is SVGAGI. The CDR3 runs 12 residues. The CDR3 sequence is CGTWGRDTEAFF. CDR3 in DNA: TGTGGGACGTGGGGAAGGGACACTGAAGCTTTCTTT.